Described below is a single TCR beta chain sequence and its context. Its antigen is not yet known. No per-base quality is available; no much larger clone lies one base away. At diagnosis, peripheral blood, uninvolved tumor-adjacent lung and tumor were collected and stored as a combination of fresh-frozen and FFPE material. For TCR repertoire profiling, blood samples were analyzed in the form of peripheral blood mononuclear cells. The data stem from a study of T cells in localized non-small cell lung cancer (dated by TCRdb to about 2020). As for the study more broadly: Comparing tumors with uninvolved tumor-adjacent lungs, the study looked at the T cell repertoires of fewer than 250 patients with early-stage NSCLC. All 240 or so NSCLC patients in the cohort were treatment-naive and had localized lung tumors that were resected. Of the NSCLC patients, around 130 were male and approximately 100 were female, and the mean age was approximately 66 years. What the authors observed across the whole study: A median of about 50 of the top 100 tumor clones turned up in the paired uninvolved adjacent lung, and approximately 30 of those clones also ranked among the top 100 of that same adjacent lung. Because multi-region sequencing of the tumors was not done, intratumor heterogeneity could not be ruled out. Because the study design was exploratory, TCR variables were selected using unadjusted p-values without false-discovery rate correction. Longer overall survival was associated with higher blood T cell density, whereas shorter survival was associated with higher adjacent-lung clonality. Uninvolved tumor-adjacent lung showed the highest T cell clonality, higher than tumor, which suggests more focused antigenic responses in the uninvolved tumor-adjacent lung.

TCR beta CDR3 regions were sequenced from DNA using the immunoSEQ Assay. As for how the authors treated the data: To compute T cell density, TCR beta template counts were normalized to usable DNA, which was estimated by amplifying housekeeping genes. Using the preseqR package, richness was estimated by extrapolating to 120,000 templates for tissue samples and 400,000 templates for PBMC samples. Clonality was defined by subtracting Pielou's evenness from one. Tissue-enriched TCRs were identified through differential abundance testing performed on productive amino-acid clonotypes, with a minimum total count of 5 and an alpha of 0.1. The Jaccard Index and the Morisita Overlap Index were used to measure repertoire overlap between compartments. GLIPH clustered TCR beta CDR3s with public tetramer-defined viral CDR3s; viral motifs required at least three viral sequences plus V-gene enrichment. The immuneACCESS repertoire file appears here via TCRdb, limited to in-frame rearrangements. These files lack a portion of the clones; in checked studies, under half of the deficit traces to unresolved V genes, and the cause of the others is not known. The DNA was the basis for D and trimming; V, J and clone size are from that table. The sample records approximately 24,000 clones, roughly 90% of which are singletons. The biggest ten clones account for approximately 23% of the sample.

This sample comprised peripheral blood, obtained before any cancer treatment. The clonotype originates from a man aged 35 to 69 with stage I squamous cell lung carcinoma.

The CDR3 amino acid sequence is: CAWSTPGTGGGPQHF. The sequenced DNA: TGTGCCTGGAGTACTCCCGGGACAGGGGGGGGGCCCCAGCATTTT. The rearranged chain carries TRBV30 and TRBJ1-5; TRBD1 lines up with 11 middle nucleotides. Trimming accounts for 2 bases at V and 9 bases at J, while the number of junction bases matched to no gene is 9. Taken from the germline V gene (reference sequence), the CDR1 and CDR2 loops are GTSNPN and SVGIG. From cysteine to phenylalanine, the CDR3 is 15 amino acids long. The retained sequence is limited to the CDR3, 45 bases, with the frame set at the first base.